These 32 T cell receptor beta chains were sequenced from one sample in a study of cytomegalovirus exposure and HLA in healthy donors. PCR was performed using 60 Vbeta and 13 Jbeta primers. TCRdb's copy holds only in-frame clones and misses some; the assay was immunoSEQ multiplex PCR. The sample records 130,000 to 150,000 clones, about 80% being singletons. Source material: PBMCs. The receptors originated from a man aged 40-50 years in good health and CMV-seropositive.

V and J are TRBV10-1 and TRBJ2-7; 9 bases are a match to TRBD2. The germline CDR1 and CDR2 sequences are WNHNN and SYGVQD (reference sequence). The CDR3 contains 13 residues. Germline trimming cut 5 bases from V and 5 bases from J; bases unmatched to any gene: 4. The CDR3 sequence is CASSSSGVDEQYF. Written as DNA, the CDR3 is TGCGCCAGCAGTTCTAGCGGGGTGGACGAGCAGTACTTC.

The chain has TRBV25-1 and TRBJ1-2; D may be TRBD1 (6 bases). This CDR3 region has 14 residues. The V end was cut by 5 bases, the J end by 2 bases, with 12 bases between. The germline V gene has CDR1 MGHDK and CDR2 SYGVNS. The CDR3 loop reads CASSQGWDNYGYTF. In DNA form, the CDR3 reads TGTGCCAGCAGTCAGGGGTGGGACAACTATGGCTACACCTTC.

In DNA form, the CDR3 reads TGCGCCAGCAGCCCGCCACGGGACAGCTACGAGCAGTACTTC. Translating gives CASSPPRDSYEQYF. The V call is TRBV5-1, the J call TRBJ2-7, with TRBD1 matching over 7 bases. Per the germline V gene, CDR1 is SGHRS and CDR2 is YFSETQ. The V gene end was trimmed by 4 bases and the J gene end by 3 bases; junction bases not matched to a gene: 7. The CDR3 totals 14 residues.

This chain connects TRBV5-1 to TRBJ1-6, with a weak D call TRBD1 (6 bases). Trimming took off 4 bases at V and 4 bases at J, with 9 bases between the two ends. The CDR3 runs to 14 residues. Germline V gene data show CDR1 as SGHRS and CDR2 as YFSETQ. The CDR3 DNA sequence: TGCGCCAGCAGCCTAGGACAGTATAATTCACCCCTCCACTTT. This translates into CASSLGQYNSPLHF.

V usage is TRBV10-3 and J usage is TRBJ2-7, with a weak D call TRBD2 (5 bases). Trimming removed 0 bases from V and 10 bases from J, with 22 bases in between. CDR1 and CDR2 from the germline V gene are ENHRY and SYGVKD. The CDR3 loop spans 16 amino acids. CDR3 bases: TGTGCCATCAGTGAGTCAGAGGCAGGAGGATCTTACGGTCAGTACTTC. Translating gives CAISESEAGGSYGQYF.

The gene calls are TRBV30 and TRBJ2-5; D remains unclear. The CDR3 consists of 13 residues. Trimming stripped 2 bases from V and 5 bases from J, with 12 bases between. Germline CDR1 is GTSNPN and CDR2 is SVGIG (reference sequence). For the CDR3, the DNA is TGTGCCTGGAGTTTAGAGGTTGGGGAGACCCAGTACTTC. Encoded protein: CAWSLEVGETQYF.

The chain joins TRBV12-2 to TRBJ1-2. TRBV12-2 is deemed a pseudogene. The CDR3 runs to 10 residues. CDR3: CASRSHGYTF. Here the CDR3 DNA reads TGTGCAAGTCGCTCTCATGGCTACACCTTC.

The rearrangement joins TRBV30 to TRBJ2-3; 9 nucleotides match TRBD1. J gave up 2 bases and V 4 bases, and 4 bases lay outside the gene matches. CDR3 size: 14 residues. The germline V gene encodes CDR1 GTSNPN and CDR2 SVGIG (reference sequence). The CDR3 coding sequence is TGTGCCTGGAACAGGGGGCAACCCACAGATACGCAGTATTTT. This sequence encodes CAWNRGQPTDTQYF.

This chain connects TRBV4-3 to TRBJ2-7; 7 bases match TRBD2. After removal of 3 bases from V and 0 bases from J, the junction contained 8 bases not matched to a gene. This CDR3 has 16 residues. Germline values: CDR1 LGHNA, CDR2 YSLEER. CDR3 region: CASSQELATPSYEQYF. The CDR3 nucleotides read TGCGCCAGCAGCCAGGAACTAGCGACCCCCTCCTACGAGCAGTACTTC.

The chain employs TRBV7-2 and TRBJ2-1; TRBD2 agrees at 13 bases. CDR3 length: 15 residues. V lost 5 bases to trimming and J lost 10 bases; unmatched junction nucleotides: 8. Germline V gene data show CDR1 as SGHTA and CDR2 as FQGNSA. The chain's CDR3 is CASSAGLAGVGEQFF. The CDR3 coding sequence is TGTGCCAGCAGCGCCGGACTAGCGGGAGTGGGAGAGCAGTTCTTC.

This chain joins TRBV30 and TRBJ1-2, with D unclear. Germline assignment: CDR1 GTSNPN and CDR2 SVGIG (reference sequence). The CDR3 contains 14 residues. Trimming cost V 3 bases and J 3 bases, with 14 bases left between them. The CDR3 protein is CAWRKLGVDYGYTF. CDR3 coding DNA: TGTGCCTGGAGGAAGCTCGGGGTCGACTATGGCTACACCTTC.

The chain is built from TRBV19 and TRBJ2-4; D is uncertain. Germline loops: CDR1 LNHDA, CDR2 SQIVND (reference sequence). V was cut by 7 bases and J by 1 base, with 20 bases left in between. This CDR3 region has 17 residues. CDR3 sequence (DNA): TGTGCCAGTACTGGCCGAATTGAGGTCCATGCCAAAAACATTCAGTACTTC. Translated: CASTGRIEVHAKNIQYF.

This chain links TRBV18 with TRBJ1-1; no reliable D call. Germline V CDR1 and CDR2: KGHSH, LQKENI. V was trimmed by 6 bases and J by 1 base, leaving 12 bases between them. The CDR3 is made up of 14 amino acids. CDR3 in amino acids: CASSPRGANTEAFF. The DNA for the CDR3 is TGTGCCAGCTCTCCCCGGGGAGCGAACACTGAAGCTTTCTTT.

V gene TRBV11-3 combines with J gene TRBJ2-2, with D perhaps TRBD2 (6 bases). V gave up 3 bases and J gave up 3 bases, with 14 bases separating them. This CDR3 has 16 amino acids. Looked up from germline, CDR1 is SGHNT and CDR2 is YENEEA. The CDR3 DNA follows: TGTGCCAGCAGCTTCGGCTTCGGAGGGGACACCGGGGAGCTGTTTTTT. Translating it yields CASSFGFGGDTGELFF. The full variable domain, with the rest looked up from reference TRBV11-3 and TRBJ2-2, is EAGVVQSPRYKIIEKKQPVAFWCNPISGHNTLYWYLQNLGQGPELLIRYENEEAVDDSQLPKDRFSAERLKGVDSTLKIQPAELGDSAVYLCASSFGFGGDTGELFFGEGSRLTVL.

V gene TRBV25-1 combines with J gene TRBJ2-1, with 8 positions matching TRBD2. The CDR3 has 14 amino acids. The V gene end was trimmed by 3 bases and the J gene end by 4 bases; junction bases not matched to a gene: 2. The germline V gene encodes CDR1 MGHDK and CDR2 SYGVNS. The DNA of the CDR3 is TGTGCCAGCAGTGACGAGCGGGAGTACAATGAGCAGTTCTTC. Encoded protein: CASSDEREYNEQFF.

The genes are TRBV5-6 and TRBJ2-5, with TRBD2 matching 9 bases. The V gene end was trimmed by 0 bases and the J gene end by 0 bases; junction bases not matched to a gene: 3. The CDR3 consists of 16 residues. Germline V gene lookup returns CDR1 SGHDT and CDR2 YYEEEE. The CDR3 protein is CASSLALAGYQETQYF. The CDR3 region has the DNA TGTGCCAGCAGCTTGGCCCTAGCGGGGTACCAAGAGACCCAGTACTTC.

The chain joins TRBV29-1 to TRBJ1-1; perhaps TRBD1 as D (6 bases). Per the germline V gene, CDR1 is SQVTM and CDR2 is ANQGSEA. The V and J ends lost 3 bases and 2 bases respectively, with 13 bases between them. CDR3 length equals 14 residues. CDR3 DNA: TGCAGCGTTGACAAGGGGGTATTTAACACTGAAGCTTTCTTT. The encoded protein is CSVDKGVFNTEAFF.

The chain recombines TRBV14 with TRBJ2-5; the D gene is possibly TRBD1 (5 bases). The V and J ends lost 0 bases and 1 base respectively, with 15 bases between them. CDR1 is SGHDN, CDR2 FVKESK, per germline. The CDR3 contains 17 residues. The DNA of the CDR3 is TGTGCCAGCAGCCAAGATCGGCAGGGAAAGACCCAAGAGACCCAGTACTTC. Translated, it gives CASSQDRQGKTQETQYF.

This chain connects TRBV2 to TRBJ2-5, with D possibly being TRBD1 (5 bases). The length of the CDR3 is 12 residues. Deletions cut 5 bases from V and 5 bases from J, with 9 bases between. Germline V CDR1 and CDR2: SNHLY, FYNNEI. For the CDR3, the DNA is TGTGCCAGCAGTACCAGGGTCGAGACCCAGTACTTC. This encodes CASSTRVETQYF.

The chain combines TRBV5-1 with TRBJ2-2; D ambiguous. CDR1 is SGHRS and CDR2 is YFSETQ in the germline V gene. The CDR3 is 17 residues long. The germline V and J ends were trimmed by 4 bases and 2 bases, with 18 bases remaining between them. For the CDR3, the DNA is TGCGCCAGCAGCCCCCCGACGATGGGCGTTAACACCGGGGAGCTGTTTTTT. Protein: CASSPPTMGVNTGELFF.

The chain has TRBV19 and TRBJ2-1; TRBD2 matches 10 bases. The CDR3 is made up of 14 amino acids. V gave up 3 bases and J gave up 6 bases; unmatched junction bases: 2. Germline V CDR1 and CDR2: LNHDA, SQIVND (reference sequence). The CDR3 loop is CASSISSGSNEQFF. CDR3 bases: TGTGCCAGTAGTATTTCTAGCGGGAGCAATGAGCAGTTCTTC.

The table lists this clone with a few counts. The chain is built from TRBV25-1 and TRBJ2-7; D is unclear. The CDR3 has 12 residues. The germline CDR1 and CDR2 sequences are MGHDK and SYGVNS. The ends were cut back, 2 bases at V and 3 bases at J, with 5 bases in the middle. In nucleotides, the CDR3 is TGTGCCAGCAGTGAAACGGTCTACGAGCAGTACTTC. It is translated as CASSETVYEQYF.

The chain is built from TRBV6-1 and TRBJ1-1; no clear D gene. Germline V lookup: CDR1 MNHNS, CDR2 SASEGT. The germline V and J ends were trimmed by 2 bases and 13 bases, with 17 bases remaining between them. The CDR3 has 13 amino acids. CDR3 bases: TGTGCCAGCAGTGAAAGCGGTATTGAGTGGGTTTTCTTT. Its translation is CASSESGIEWVFF.

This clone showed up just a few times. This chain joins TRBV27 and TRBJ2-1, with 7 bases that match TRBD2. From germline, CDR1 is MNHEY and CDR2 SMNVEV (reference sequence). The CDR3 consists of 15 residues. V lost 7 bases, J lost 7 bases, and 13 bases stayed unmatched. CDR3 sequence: CASTSQRDGMNEQFF. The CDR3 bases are TGTGCCAGCACGTCCCAGCGGGACGGCATGAATGAGCAGTTCTTC.

CDR3 coding DNA: TGTGCCTGGAGTGGGACTAGCGGGGGGACGGAGACCCAGTACTTC. Its protein product is CAWSGTSGGTETQYF. The V call is TRBV30, the J call TRBJ2-5; 14 nucleotides match TRBD2. The CDR3 has 15 amino acids. CDR1 GTSNPN and CDR2 SVGIG come from the germline V gene (reference sequence). Unmatched junction bases numbered 3, after V lost 1 base and J lost 5 bases. Using reference TRBV30 and TRBJ2-5 for the parts outside the CDR3, the full variable domain is SQTIHQWPATLVQPVGSPLSLECTVEGTSNPNLYWYRQAAGRGLQLLFYSVGIGQISSEVPQNLSASRPQDRQFILSSKKLLLSDSGFYLCAWSGTSGGTETQYFGPGTRLLVL.

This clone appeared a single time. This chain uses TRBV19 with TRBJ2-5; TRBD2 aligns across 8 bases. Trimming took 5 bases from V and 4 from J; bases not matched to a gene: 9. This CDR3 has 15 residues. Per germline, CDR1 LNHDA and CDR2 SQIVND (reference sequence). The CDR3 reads CASSPHDLAGETQYF. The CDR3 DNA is TGTGCCAGTAGTCCCCATGATCTAGCGGGAGAGACCCAGTACTTC. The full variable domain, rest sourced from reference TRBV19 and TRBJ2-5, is DGGITQSPKYLFRKEGQNVTLSCEQNLNHDAMYWYRQDPGQGLRLIYYSQIVNDFQKGDIAEGYSVSREKKESFPLTVTSAQKNPTAFYLCASSPHDLAGETQYFGPGTRLLVL.

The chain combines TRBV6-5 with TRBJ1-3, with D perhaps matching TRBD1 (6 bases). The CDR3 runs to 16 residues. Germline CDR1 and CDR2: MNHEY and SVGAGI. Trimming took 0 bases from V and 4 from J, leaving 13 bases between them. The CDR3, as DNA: TGTGCCAGCAGTTACTCTCCCGGGGGGCGAGGAAACACCATATATTTT. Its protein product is CASSYSPGGRGNTIYF.

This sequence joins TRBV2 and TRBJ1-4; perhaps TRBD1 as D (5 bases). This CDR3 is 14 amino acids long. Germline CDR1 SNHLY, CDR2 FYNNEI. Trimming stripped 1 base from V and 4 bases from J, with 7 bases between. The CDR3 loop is CASSEGGYNEKLFF. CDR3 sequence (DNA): TGTGCCAGCAGTGAAGGGGGCTATAATGAAAAACTGTTTTTT.

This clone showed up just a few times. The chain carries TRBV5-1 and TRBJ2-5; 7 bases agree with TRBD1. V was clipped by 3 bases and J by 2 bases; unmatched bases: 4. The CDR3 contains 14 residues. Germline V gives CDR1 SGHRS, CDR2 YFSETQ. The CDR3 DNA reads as TGCGCCAGCAGCTCGGAACAGGGGCAAGAGACCCAGTACTTC. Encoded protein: CASSSEQGQETQYF.

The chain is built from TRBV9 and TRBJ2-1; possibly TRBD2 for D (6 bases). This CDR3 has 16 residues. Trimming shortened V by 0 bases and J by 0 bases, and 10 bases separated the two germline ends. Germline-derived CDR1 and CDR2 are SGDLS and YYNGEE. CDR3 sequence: CASSVVAGSSYNEQFF. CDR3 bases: TGTGCCAGCAGCGTAGTGGCGGGGAGCTCCTACAATGAGCAGTTCTTC.

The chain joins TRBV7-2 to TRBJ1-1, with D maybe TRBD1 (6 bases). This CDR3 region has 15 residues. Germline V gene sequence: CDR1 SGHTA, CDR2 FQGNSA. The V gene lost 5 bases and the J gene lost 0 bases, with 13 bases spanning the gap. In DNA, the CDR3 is TGTGCCAGCAGCCCCCGGACAGAGTTGAACACTGAAGCTTTCTTT. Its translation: CASSPRTELNTEAFF.

The CDR3 coding sequence is TGTGCCAGCGCGACAGGGTCTGCGGGGATTGGGGAGCTGTTTTTT. Amino acid sequence: CASATGSAGIGELFF. This chain connects TRBV19 to TRBJ2-2, with a weak D call TRBD1 (7 bases). Trimming pared 9 bases from V and 8 bases from J, leaving 22 bases between. CDR3 length equals 15 residues. The germline gives CDR1 LNHDA, CDR2 SQIVND (reference sequence).